These T cell receptor beta chains were read from a single sample in a study of cytomegalovirus exposure and HLA in healthy donors. The method was immunoSEQ multiplex PCR; TCRdb's version includes in-frame clones alone and lacks a portion of them. Here the sample spans over 95,000 clones, 74% being singletons. The specimen sequenced was PBMCs. The receptors stem from a human donor in good health. Both conserved end residues are part of each CDR3.

j_call v_call cdr3_aa
TRBJ1-1 TRBV18 CASSPLQGNEAFF
TRBJ2-1 TRBV20-1 CSAKSTSGQFF
TRBJ1-2 TRBV19 CASSTLYRTNYGYTF
TRBJ1-1 TRBV5-6 CASSSTGQMNTEAFF
TRBJ1-1 TRBV29-1 CSVEGQGASEAFF
TRBJ2-3 TRBV10-3 CAISSAGTSGNTQYF
TRBJ2-2 TRBV19 CASKWKTDNTGELFF
TRBJ2-3 TRBV27 CASSLSRASGISDTQYF
TRBJ1-2 TRBV30 CAWSLDWEGYTF
TRBJ2-5 TRBV2 CASTATSGGQETQYF
TRBJ2-3 TRBV5-1 CASSLVPTRTSSTDTQYF
TRBJ2-1 TRBV6-5 CASRTGGIVYNEQFF
TRBJ1-2 TRBV30 CAWSAGTANYGYTF
TRBJ1-3 TRBV5-1 CASSLEQSPYSGNTIYF
TRBJ2-7 TRBV7-6 CASSLGRGGKSEQYF
TRBJ2-7 TRBV7-8 CASSFTGGFYEQYF
TRBJ2-7 TRBV5-6 CASSLGGGRTYEQYF
TRBJ2-5 TRBV7-6 CASSQDGSAGETQYF
TRBJ2-2 TRBV7-3 CASSLTSDSSNTGELFF
TRBJ2-3 TRBV6-6 CASSQIGQGPDTQYF
TRBJ2-3 TRBV10-3 CAISEAFRGEGTDTQYF
TRBJ2-2 TRBV19 CASEGVTGELFF
TRBJ1-1 TRBV18 CASSPGTGVSEAFF
TRBJ2-7 TRBV28 CASRLAGAEQYF